This entry lists 32 T cell receptor beta chains sequenced from one sample in a study of T cells in Graves' hyperthyroidism and ophthalmopathy. RNA transcripts were the template for amplifying TCR beta CDR3 regions. HTBI primers drove first-round RT-PCR of the TCR CDR3. Each CDR3 protein gets one entry after TCRdb re-called the multiplex PCR reads with MiXCR. The repertoire has roughly 400,000 distinct CDR3 sequences, about 14% of them found once; the top ten carry over 25%. Sequencing input: blood. The source of these receptors is a man aged 50 to 60 with Graves' ophthalmopathy.

This clonotype was observed at least ten times. The chain recombines TRBV7-8 with TRBJ2-1; D might be TRBD1 (5 bases). Germline lookup yields CDR1 SGHVS and CDR2 FQNEAQ. Deletions cut 1 base from V and 3 bases from J, with 10 bases between. The CDR3 sequence is 15 residues long. The CDR3 sequence: CASSLVGQGYNEQFF. CDR3 coding DNA: TGTGCCAGCAGCTTAGTAGGTCAGGGCTACAATGAGCAGTTCTTC.

This clonotype was recorded many times. This chain uses TRBV28 with TRBJ2-5; 7 bases agree with TRBD1. V trimming: 3 bases; J trimming: 3 bases; junction bases outside the gene matches: 10. The CDR3 loop spans 16 amino acids. Germline assignment: CDR1 MDHEN and CDR2 SYDVKM. The CDR3: CASSFHFIGTEETQYF. CDR3 sequence (DNA): TGTGCCAGCAGTTTTCATTTTATCGGGACAGAAGAGACCCAGTACTTC.

This clonotype was detected many times. This chain connects TRBV29-1 to TRBJ2-3; D gene ambiguous. The germline V gene has CDR1 SQVTM and CDR2 ANQGSEA. V was trimmed by 5 bases and J by 6 bases, leaving 12 bases between them. The CDR3 spans 12 residues. CDR3: CSVFSSVDTQYF. In nucleotides, the CDR3 is TGCAGCGTTTTTAGCTCGGTGGATACGCAGTATTTT.

The table lists this clonotype with many counts. The genes are TRBV7-9 and TRBJ2-7; D possibly corresponds to TRBD2 (7 bases). The CDR3 length is 14 residues. Trimming removed 5 bases from V and 6 bases from J, with 17 bases in between. The germline V gene has CDR1 SEHNR and CDR2 FQNEAQ (reference sequence). In nucleotides, the CDR3 is TGTGCCAGCAGCCCCCGGGGGGCCTCTGTCGAGCAGTACTTC. Translating gives CASSPRGASVEQYF.

This clonotype turned up a few times. The rearrangement links TRBV6-1 to TRBJ1-1, with D possibly TRBD1 on 6 matching bases. From germline, CDR1 is MNHNS and CDR2 SASEGT. Trimming removed 5 bases from V and 1 base from J, with 14 bases in between. The CDR3 runs 15 residues. The CDR3 sequence: CASSNQGWGNTEAFF. DNA of the CDR3: TGTGCCAGCAGTAATCAGGGGTGGGGGAACACTGAAGCTTTCTTT.

In this sample, this clonotype turned up a few times. The chain has TRBV10-3 and TRBJ1-5; unclear D gene. Trimming took off 2 bases at V and 4 bases at J, with 3 bases between the two ends. Germline V CDR1 and CDR2: ENHRY, SYGVKD. CDR3 length: 12 residues. The CDR3 DNA follows: TGTGCCATCAGTGAGCCGAATCAGCCCCAGCATTTT. It specifies CAISEPNQPQHF.

This clonotype was recorded many times. This chain joins TRBV3-1 and TRBJ2-1, with D possibly matching TRBD2 (6 bases). The CDR3 extends over 13 amino acids. Trimming shortened V by 3 bases and J by 7 bases, and 10 bases separated the two germline ends. Germline V lookup: CDR1 LGHDT, CDR2 YNNKEL (reference sequence). CDR3 DNA sequence: TGTGCCAGCAGCCAGGGGGGTCGGAATGAGCAGTTCTTC. Translation: CASSQGGRNEQFF.

In this sample, this clonotype turned up many times. The chain employs TRBV11-1 and TRBJ2-2; the D gene is possibly TRBD1 (5 bases). CDR1 is SGHAT and CDR2 is FQDESV in the germline V gene (reference sequence). The CDR3 consists of 15 residues. The V gene lost 3 bases and the J gene lost 0 bases, with 8 bases spanning the gap. The CDR3 loop is CASSFSQANTGELFF. The CDR3 region has the DNA TGTGCCAGCAGCTTTTCACAGGCGAACACCGGGGAGCTGTTTTTT. The full variable domain, with the rest looked up from reference TRBV11-1 and TRBJ2-2, is EAEVAQSPRYKITEKSQAVAFWCDPISGHATLYWYRQILGQGPELLVQFQDESVVDDSQLPKDRFSAERLKGVDSTLKIQPAELGDSAMYLCASSFSQANTGELFFGEGSRLTVL.

The sample holds many counts of this clonotype. The chain links TRBV6-1 to TRBJ2-5, with D perhaps matching TRBD1 (6 bases). V lost 6 bases and J 5 bases, leaving 19 bases between the germline ends. Germline CDR1 is MNHNS and CDR2 is SASEGT. This CDR3 is 15 amino acids long. Here the CDR3 DNA reads TGTGCCAGCAGAAGCACAGGGTACGCCGGGGAGACCCAGTACTTC. Amino acids: CASRSTGYAGETQYF.

This clonotype was seen ten or more times. The genes are TRBV2 and TRBJ1-1; 7 bases match TRBD1. Germline CDR1 reads SNHLY; CDR2 reads FYNNEI. This CDR3 is 14 amino acids long. The V gene end was trimmed by 7 bases and the J gene end by 1 base; junction bases not matched to a gene: 6. The CDR3 spells CASILDRRNTEAFF. The DNA for the CDR3 is TGTGCCAGCATCCTGGACAGGAGGAACACTGAAGCTTTCTTT.

The V call is TRBV19, the J call TRBJ1-5, with D perhaps TRBD1 (5 bases). Germline lookup yields CDR1 LNHDA and CDR2 SQIVND (reference sequence). The CDR3 has 14 amino acids. V was trimmed by 3 bases and J by 4 bases, leaving 10 bases between them. As DNA, the CDR3 is TGTGCCAGTAGTATGGGGACGGGAAATCAGCCCCAGCATTTT. Its protein product is CASSMGTGNQPQHF. Full variable domain (rest looked up from reference TRBV19 and TRBJ1-5): DGGITQSPKYLFRKEGQNVTLSCEQNLNHDAMYWYRQDPGQGLRLIYYSQIVNDFQKGDIAEGYSVSREKKESFPLTVTSAQKNPTAFYLCASSMGTGNQPQHFGDGTRLSIL.

Ten or more counts support this clonotype. The genes are TRBV5-1 and TRBJ1-1, with D maybe TRBD1 (5 bases). CDR3 length: 14 amino acids. Trimming took off 5 bases at V and 0 bases at J, with 11 bases between the two ends. From germline, CDR1 is SGHRS and CDR2 YFSETQ. CDR3: CASSWDGMNTEAFF. CDR3 nucleotides: TGCGCCAGCAGTTGGGACGGAATGAACACTGAAGCTTTCTTT.

The chain joins TRBV15 to TRBJ1-5, with D perhaps TRBD1 (6 bases). Germline CDR1 and CDR2: LNHNV and YYDKDF (reference sequence). V was cut by 0 bases and J by 6 bases, with 9 bases left in between. The CDR3 spans 14 residues. CDR3 nucleotides: TGTGCCACCAGCAGAGAAACAGGGAGTCAGCCCCAGCATTTT. This gives the protein CATSRETGSQPQHF. Full variable domain (rest looked up from reference TRBV15 and TRBJ1-5): DAMVIQNPRYQVTQFGKPVTLSCSQTLNHNVMYWYQQKSSQAPKLLFHYYDKDFNNEADTPDNFQSRRPNTSFCFLDIRSPGLGDTAMYLCATSRETGSQPQHFGDGTRLSIL.

V and J are TRBV2 and TRBJ2-7; possible D gene TRBD1, 6 bases. Trimming shortened V by 2 bases and J by 6 bases, and 17 bases separated the two germline ends. There are 15 residues in the CDR3. Looked up from germline, CDR1 is SNHLY and CDR2 is FYNNEI. As DNA, the CDR3 is TGTGCCAGCAGTGAAATGGGGGCGCTTAACTCCGAGCAGTACTTC. Translation: CASSEMGALNSEQYF.

This clonotype was detected only a few times. The chain carries TRBV27 and TRBJ2-2; the D is unclear. V shed 2 bases and J shed 8 bases, with 18 bases lying between them. This CDR3 contains 16 residues. Germline assignment: CDR1 MNHEY and CDR2 SMNVEV (reference sequence). This chain's CDR3 is CASSLAALGALGELFF. The DNA of the CDR3 is TGTGCCAGCAGTTTAGCCGCCCTAGGAGCCTTAGGGGAGCTGTTTTTT.

This clonotype was counted at least ten times. The CDR3, as DNA: TGTGCCAGCAGCACTAGCGGGGTCACAGATACGCAGTATTTT. Amino acid sequence: CASSTSGVTDTQYF. V gene TRBV27 combines with J gene TRBJ2-3, with 10 nucleotides matching TRBD2. CDR3 length: 14 amino acids. Per the germline V gene, CDR1 is MNHEY and CDR2 is SMNVEV (reference sequence). Trimming took 6 bases from V and 2 from J; bases not matched to a gene: 2.

This clonotype has just a few counts. The chain employs TRBV4-1 and TRBJ2-7; 7 bases line up with TRBD2. V dropped 6 bases and J dropped 0; count of bases not matched to a gene: 8. The CDR3 sequence is 15 residues long. The germline V gene encodes CDR1 MGHRA and CDR2 YSYEKL. The CDR3 region is CASSLTSESSYEQYF. CDR3 nucleotides: TGCGCCAGCAGTCTTACTAGCGAGAGCTCCTACGAGCAGTACTTC.

The chain uses TRBV10-3 and TRBJ1-1, with D maybe TRBD1 (5 bases). Germline V CDR1 and CDR2: ENHRY, SYGVKD. Between the trimmed V and J ends, which lost 7 bases and 3 bases, there was a span of 15 bases. CDR3 length equals 14 residues. DNA of the CDR3: TGTGCCATCAATGGGGGACCGGGGGACACTGAAGCTTTCTTT. Its protein is CAINGGPGDTEAFF.

CDR3 sequence reads: CATSGRGSNQPQHF. The DNA of the CDR3 is TGTGCCACCAGTGGGCGGGGCTCCAATCAGCCCCAGCATTTT. The J gene is TRBJ1-5, the V gene TRBV24-1; tentatively, D is TRBD1 (5 bases). CDR1 KGHDR and CDR2 SFDVKD come from the germline V gene. This CDR3 is built from 14 residues. The V end was cut by 5 bases, the J end by 3 bases, with 10 bases between.

The V and J genes are TRBV25-1 and TRBJ2-3, with unresolved D. The CDR3 sequence is 12 residues long. Trimming removed 2 bases at V and 6 bases at J, with 6 bases between. Germline V lookup: CDR1 MGHDK, CDR2 SYGVNS. The CDR3: CASSERLDTQYF. The CDR3 coding sequence is TGTGCCAGCAGTGAACGACTGGATACGCAGTATTTT.

The chain couples TRBV10-2 to TRBJ2-2; TRBD2 matches 11 bases. This CDR3 has 15 residues. Per germline, CDR1 WSHSY and CDR2 SAAADI. The J segment lost 1 base and the V segment lost 10 bases, leaving 5 bases of the junction unmatched. CDR3 nucleotide sequence: TGCGCCACCTATAGCGGGAGGGTGAACACCGGGGAGCTGTTTTTT. Translating it yields CATYSGRVNTGELFF.

This clonotype was detected many times. This chain connects TRBV15 to TRBJ2-7, with D maybe TRBD1 (5 bases). V lost 1 base, J lost 3 bases, and 7 bases lay in between. This CDR3 comprises 13 residues. From germline, CDR1 is LNHNV and CDR2 YYDKDF (reference sequence). CDR3 residues: CATSRGQIYEQYF. CDR3 nucleotides: TGTGCCACCAGCAGAGGACAGATCTACGAGCAGTACTTC.

Many counts were recorded for this clonotype. The chain uses TRBV7-8 and TRBJ2-1; the match to TRBD2 covers 7 bases. Germline V lookup: CDR1 SGHVS, CDR2 FQNEAQ. V lost 5 bases to trimming and J lost 9 bases; unmatched junction nucleotides: 10. The CDR3 length is 14 residues. CDR3 loop: CASSPGGRVVEQFF. The CDR3 coding sequence is TGTGCCAGCAGCCCAGGAGGGAGGGTGGTTGAGCAGTTCTTC.

There are many counts of this clonotype. The V gene is TRBV5-1, the J gene TRBJ1-4, with D hard to call. Trimming removed 0 bases from V and 5 bases from J, with 5 bases in between. Germline lookup yields CDR1 SGHRS and CDR2 YFSETQ. The CDR3 has 13 amino acids. Here the CDR3 DNA reads TGCGCCAGCAGCTTGGCCCAGAATGAAAAACTGTTTTTT. This sequence encodes CASSLAQNEKLFF.

This clonotype was seen only a few times. A much larger clone lies one base from this, so it may be a read error. For the CDR3, the DNA is TGTGCCAGCAGTTCACTTGGGCAGCCCAAGCATTTT. Its translation is CASSSLGQPKHF. The chain links TRBV12-3 or TRBV12-4 to TRBJ1-5; D uncertain. This CDR3 has 12 amino acids.

The chain is built from TRBV25-1 and TRBJ2-7, with D possibly being TRBD1 or TRBD2 (5 bases each). Germline V gene lookup returns CDR1 MGHDK and CDR2 SYGVNS. This CDR3 contains 15 residues. The germline V and J ends were trimmed by 4 bases and 5 bases, with 18 bases remaining between them. This chain's CDR3 is CASSGRGVGWDEQYF. The CDR3 region has the DNA TGTGCCAGCAGTGGTAGAGGGGTCGGGTGGGACGAGCAGTACTTC.

The chain is built from TRBV7-2 and TRBJ1-2; 9 positions match TRBD1. The germline V gene has CDR1 SGHTA and CDR2 FQGNSA. This CDR3 is built from 15 residues. With 5 bases clipped from V and 8 bases from J, the junction kept 12 bases outside the gene matches. This CDR3 is CASSGGTQGARGYTF. CDR3 sequence (DNA): TGTGCCAGCAGCGGGGGAACACAGGGGGCACGAGGCTACACCTTC. The full variable domain, rest sourced from reference TRBV7-2 and TRBJ1-2, is GAGVSQSPSNKVTEKGKDVELRCDPISGHTALYWYRQSLGQGLEFLIYFQGNSAPDKSGLPSDRFSAERTGGSVSTLTIQRTQQEDSAVYLCASSGGTQGARGYTFGSGTRLTVV.

DNA for the CDR3: TGTGCCAGCAGTACACAGGGGGCAGATACGCAGTATTTT. Protein product: CASSTQGADTQYF. The gene calls are TRBV6-1 and TRBJ2-3, with 8 bases aligning to TRBD1. The length of the CDR3 is 13 residues. V lost 5 bases to trimming and J lost 4 bases; unmatched junction nucleotides: 2. Germline CDR1 reads MNHNS; CDR2 reads SASEGT.

V and J are TRBV6-1 and TRBJ2-7, with 9 nucleotides matching TRBD1. The germline V gene encodes CDR1 MNHNS and CDR2 SASEGT. After removal of 6 bases from V and 4 bases from J, the junction contained 7 bases not matched to a gene. This CDR3 contains 14 residues. The CDR3 nucleotides read TGTGCCAGCAGGCGACAGGGGGTAGAATACGAGCAGTACTTC. Translation: CASRRQGVEYEQYF.

This clonotype has a count of ten or more. V and J are TRBV5-1 and TRBJ1-1; 12 nucleotides line up with TRBD1. Per germline, CDR1 SGHRS and CDR2 YFSETQ. Losses at the gene ends were 1 base for V and 7 bases for J; bases not matched to a gene: 5. This CDR3 contains 15 residues. In DNA form, the CDR3 reads TGCGCCAGCAGCTTGAAGGGACAGGGGGCGGTTGAAGCTTTCTTT. It yields the protein CASSLKGQGAVEAFF.

This clonotype was counted between two and nine times. V gene TRBV7-9 combines with J gene TRBJ2-7; D gene ambiguous. The germline V and J ends were trimmed by 8 bases and 4 bases, with 9 bases remaining between them. CDR3 length: 11 residues. The germline V gene has CDR1 SEHNR and CDR2 FQNEAQ (reference sequence). CDR3 in DNA: TGTGCCAGCGCTCAGTCTTACGAGCAGTACTTC. Encoded protein: CASAQSYEQYF.

This chain uses TRBV12-3 or TRBV12-4 with TRBJ1-1; D remains ambiguous. The CDR3 totals 14 residues. Trimming cost V 2 bases and J 5 bases, with 12 bases left between them. The DNA of the CDR3 is TGTGCCAGCAGTTTAACCGGGAAAGGTACTGAAGCTTTCTTT. It is translated as CASSLTGKGTEAFF.